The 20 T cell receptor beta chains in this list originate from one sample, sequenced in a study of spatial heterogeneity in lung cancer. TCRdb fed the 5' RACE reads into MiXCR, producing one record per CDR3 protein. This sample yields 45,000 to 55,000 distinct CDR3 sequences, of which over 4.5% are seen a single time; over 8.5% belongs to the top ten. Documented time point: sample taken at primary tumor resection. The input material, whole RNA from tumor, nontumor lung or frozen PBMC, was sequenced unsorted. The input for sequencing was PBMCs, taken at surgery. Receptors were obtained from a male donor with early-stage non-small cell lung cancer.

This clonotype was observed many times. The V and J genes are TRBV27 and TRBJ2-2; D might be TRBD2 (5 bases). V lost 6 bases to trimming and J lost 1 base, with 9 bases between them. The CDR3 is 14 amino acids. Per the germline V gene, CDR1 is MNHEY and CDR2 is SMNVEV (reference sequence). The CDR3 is CASSRTLNTGELFF. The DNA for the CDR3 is TGTGCCAGCAGCAGGACTCTGAACACCGGGGAGCTGTTTTTT.

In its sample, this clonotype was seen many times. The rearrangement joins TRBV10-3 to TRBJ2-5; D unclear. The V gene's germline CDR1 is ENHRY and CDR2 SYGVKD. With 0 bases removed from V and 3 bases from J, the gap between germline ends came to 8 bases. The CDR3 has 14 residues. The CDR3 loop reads CAISESGQEETQYF. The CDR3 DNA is TGTGCCATCAGTGAGTCCGGGCAGGAAGAGACCCAGTACTTC.

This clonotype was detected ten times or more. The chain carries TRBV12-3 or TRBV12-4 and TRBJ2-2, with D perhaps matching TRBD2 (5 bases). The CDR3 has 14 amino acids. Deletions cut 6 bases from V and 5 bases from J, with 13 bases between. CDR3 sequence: CASSGIRETGELFF. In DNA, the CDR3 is TGTGCCAGCAGCGGGATACGAGAGACCGGGGAGCTGTTTTTT.

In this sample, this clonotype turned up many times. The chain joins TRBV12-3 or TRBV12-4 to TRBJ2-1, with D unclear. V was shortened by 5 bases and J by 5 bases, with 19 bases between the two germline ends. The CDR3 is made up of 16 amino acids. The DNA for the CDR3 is TGTGCCAGCAGTCCCAAGCAGAGATTAGCCAACAATGAGCAGTTCTTC. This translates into CASSPKQRLANNEQFF.

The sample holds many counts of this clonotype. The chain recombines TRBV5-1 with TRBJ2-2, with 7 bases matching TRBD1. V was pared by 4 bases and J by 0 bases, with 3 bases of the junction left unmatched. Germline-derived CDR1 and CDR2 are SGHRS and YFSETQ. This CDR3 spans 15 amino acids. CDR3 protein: CASSVGTANTGELFF. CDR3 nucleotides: TGCGCCAGCAGCGTAGGGACAGCGAACACCGGGGAGCTGTTTTTT.

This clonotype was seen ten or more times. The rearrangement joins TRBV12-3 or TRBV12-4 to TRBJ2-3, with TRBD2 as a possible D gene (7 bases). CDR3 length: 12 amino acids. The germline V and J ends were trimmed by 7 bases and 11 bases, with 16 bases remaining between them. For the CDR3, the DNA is TGTGCCAGCATCACAGAAGGGGGGGAGCAGTATTTT. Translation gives CASITEGGEQYF.

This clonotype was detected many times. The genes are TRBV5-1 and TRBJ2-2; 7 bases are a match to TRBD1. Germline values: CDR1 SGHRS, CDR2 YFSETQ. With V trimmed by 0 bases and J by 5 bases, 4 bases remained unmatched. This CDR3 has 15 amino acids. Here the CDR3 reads CASSLVLQGTGELFF. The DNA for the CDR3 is TGCGCCAGCAGCTTGGTATTACAGGGGACCGGGGAGCTGTTTTTT. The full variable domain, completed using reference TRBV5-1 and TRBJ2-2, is KAGVTQTPRYLIKTRGQQVTLSCSPISGHRSVSWYQQTPGQGLQFLFEYFSETQRNKGNFPGRFSGRQFSNSRSEMNVSTLELGDSALYLCASSLVLQGTGELFFGEGSRLTVL.

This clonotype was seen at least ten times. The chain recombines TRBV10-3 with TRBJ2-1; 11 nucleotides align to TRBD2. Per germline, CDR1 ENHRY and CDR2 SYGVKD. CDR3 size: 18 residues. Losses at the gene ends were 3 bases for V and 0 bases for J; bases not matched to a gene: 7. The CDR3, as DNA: TGTGCCATCAGTGATCCCGGGACTAGCGGAAGCTCCTACAATGAGCAGTTCTTC. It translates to CAISDPGTSGSSYNEQFF.

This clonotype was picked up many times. DNA of the CDR3: TGTGCCAGCAACCACTACTGGGGCACAGATACGCAGTATTTT. This gives the protein CASNHYWGTDTQYF. This chain uses TRBV7-2 with TRBJ2-3; D gene unclear. This CDR3 comprises 14 residues. CDR1 and CDR2 from the germline V gene are SGHTA and FQGNSA. V lost 7 bases, J lost 1 base, and 12 bases lay in between.

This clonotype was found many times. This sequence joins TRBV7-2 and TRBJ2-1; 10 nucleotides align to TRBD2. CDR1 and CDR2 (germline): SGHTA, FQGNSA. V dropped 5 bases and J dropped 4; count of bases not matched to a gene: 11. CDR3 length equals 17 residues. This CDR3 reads CASSPPGLAALYNEQFF. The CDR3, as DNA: TGTGCCAGCAGCCCCCCTGGACTAGCGGCTCTTTACAATGAGCAGTTCTTC.

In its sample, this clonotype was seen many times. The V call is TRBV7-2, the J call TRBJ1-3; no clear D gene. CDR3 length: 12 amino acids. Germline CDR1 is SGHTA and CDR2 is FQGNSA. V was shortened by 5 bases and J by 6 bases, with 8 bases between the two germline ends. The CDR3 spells CASSVTANTIYF. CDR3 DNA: TGTGCCAGCAGCGTAACAGCAAACACCATATATTTT.

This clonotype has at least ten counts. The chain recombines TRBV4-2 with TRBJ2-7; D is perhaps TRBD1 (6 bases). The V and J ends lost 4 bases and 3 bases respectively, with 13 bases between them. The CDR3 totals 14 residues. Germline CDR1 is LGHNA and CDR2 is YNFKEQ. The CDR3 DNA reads TGTGCCAGCAGCCGCCTCGCACAGGGCTACGAGCAGTACTTC. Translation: CASSRLAQGYEQYF.

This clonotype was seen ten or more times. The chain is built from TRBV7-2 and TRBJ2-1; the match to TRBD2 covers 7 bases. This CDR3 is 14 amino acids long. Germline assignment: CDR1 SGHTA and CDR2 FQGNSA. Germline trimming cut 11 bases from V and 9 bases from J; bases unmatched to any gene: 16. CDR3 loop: CASFWGEGTGEQFF. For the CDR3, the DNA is TGTGCCTCCTTTTGGGGGGAGGGGACCGGTGAGCAGTTCTTC. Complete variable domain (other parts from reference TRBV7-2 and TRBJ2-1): GAGVSQSPSNKVTEKGKDVELRCDPISGHTALYWYRQSLGQGLEFLIYFQGNSAPDKSGLPSDRFSAERTGGSVSTLTIQRTQQEDSAVYLCASFWGEGTGEQFFGPGTRLTVL.

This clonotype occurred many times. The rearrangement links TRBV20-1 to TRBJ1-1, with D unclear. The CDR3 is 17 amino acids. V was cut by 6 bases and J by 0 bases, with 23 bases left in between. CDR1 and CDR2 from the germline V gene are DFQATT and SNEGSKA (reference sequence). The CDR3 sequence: CSALGRSGYGVNTEAFF. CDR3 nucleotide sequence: TGCAGTGCACTAGGGCGGTCCGGGTATGGGGTGAACACTGAAGCTTTCTTT.

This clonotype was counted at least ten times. The chain's CDR3 is CSASQGLAPYNEQFF. The CDR3 DNA reads TGCAGTGCTAGCCAGGGACTAGCGCCTTACAATGAGCAGTTCTTC. V usage is TRBV20-1 and J usage is TRBJ2-1; 10 nucleotides line up with TRBD2. The germline CDR1 and CDR2 sequences are DFQATT and SNEGSKA (reference sequence). The CDR3 extends over 15 amino acids. The junction had 6 bases not matched to a gene; V was cut back by 3 bases and J by 4 bases.

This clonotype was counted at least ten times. CDR3: CASSLGRDDQPQHF. CDR3 DNA sequence: TGTGCCAGCAGCTTGGGCAGGGACGATCAGCCCCAGCATTTT. The J gene is TRBJ1-5, the V gene TRBV5-6; D may be TRBD1 (5 bases). This CDR3 has 14 residues. Germline V CDR1 and CDR2: SGHDT, YYEEEE. V lost 0 bases to trimming and J lost 5 bases, with 9 bases between them.

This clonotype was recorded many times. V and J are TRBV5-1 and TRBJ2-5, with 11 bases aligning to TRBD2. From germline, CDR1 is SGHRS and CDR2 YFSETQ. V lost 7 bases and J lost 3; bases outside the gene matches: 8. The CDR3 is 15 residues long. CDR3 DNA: TGCGCCAGCCGCCCACGGGGACTAGCGGAAGAGACCCAGTACTTC. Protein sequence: CASRPRGLAEETQYF.

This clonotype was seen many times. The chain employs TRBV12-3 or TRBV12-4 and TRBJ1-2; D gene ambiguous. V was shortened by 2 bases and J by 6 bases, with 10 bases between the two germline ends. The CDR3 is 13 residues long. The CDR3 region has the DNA TGTGCCAGCAGTTTACAGGATTACGATGGCTACACCTTC. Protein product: CASSLQDYDGYTF.

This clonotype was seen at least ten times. The CDR3 coding sequence is TGTGCCAGCAGCCCGGCCCAATACTCTGGAAACACCATATATTTT. As protein: CASSPAQYSGNTIYF. The chain links TRBV7-7 to TRBJ1-3, with unresolved D. Trimming cost V 5 bases and J 0 bases, with 11 bases left between them. Germline CDR1 and CDR2: SSHAT and FNYEAQ (reference sequence). This CDR3 is 15 amino acids long.

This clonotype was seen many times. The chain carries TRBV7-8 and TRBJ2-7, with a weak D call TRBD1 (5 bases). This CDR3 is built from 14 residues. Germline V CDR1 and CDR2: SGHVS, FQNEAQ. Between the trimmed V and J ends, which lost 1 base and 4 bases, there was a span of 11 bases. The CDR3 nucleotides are TGTGCCAGCAGCTTAGGGGCCAGGGTGTACGAGCAGTACTTC. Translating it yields CASSLGARVYEQYF.